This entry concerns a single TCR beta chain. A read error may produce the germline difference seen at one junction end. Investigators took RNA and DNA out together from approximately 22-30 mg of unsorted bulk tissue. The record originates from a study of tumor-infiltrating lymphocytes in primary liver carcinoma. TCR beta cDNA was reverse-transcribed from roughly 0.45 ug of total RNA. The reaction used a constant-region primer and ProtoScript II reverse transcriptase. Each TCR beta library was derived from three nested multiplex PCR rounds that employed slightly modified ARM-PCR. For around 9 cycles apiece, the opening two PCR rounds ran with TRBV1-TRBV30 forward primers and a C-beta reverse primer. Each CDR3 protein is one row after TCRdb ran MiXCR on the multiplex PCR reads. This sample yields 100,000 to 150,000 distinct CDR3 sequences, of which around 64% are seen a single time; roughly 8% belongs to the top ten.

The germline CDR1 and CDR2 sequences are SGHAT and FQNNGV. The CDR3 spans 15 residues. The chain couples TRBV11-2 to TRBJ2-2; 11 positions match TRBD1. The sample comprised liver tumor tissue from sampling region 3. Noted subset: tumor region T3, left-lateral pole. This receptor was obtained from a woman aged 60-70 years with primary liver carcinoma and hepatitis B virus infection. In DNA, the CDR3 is TGTGCCAGAAGCCTGAGGACAGGGGGCACCCGGGAGCTGTTTTTT. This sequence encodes CARSLRTGGTRELFF.